A selection of T cell receptor beta chains follows, all from one sample in a study of T-cell memory formation after mild COVID-19. TCRdb passed the 5' RACE reads through MiXCR, listing each CDR3 protein once. The sample has about 340,000 distinct CDR3 sequences; approximately 15% are singletons. Sequenced input: PBMCs or a T cell subset sorted from them (not recorded which). The receptors here all came from a man younger than 30 who had mild COVID-19 (a few samples of this study predate the infection). Cell type and time point are not known. Each CDR3 is given with its conserved first and last residue. Each record gives: J gene, V gene, clone size, D gene, CDR3 DNA, CDR3 protein. The D gene is left open where the match is weak. Some rows mark clone size as missing; the rest say once, few, many or name a class of expanded clone.

J gene: TRBJ1-2
V gene: TRBV5-1
clone size: .
D gene: .
CDR3 DNA: TGCGCCAGCAGGGCGGCATCCGGCTATGGCTACACCTTC
CDR3 protein: CASRAASGYGYTF

J gene: TRBJ2-1
V gene: TRBV6-2/TRBV6-3
clone size: .
D gene: .
CDR3 DNA: TGTGCCAGCAGTTACTGGGTGGGTAGCTCCTACAATGAGCAGTTCTTC
CDR3 protein: CASSYWVGSSYNEQFF

J gene: TRBJ2-1
V gene: TRBV4-3
clone size: few
D gene: .
CDR3 DNA: TGCGCCAGCAGCCACTCGACAGGCTACAATGAGCAGTTCTTC
CDR3 protein: CASSHSTGYNEQFF

J gene: TRBJ2-1
V gene: TRBV10-3
clone size: .
D gene: .
CDR3 DNA: TGTGCCATCAGTGAGTCGACTCGACAGAGTTACAATGAGCAGTTCTTC
CDR3 protein: CAISESTRQSYNEQFF

J gene: TRBJ2-5
V gene: TRBV21-1
clone size: few
D gene: .
CDR3 DNA: TGTGCCAGCAGCCCCTTATCTAGCGGGGTAGGAGAGACCCAGTACTTC
CDR3 protein: CASSPLSSGVGETQYF

J gene: TRBJ1-4
V gene: TRBV12-3/TRBV12-4
clone size: .
D gene: TRBD1
CDR3 DNA: TGTGCCAGCAGAGACAACAGGGGAGGCGAAAAACTGTTTTTT
CDR3 protein: CASRDNRGGEKLFF

J gene: TRBJ2-3
V gene: TRBV24-1
clone size: once
D gene: TRBD2
CDR3 DNA: TGTGCCACCAGTGACTCGGGACTAGCGACAGATACGCAGTATTTT
CDR3 protein: CATSDSGLATDTQYF

J gene: TRBJ2-5
V gene: TRBV28
clone size: many
D gene: TRBD1
CDR3 DNA: TGTGCCAGCAGAGACAGGGGGCGCGGGGAGACCCAGTACTTC
CDR3 protein: CASRDRGRGETQYF

J gene: TRBJ2-5
V gene: TRBV3-1
clone size: few
D gene: .
CDR3 DNA: TGTGCCAGCAGCCCGAAGGGGAGGCAAGAGACCCAGTACTTC
CDR3 protein: CASSPKGRQETQYF

J gene: TRBJ1-2
V gene: TRBV4-3
clone size: .
D gene: .
CDR3 DNA: TGCGCCAGCACTGGGGGGTTCCCCGGGAGAGGAGCTCTCTATGGCTACACCTTC
CDR3 protein: CASTGGFPGRGALYGYTF

J gene: TRBJ2-7
V gene: TRBV10-3
clone size: few
D gene: .
CDR3 DNA: TGTGCCACCCGGGGGACGGTTGAGGGAGAGCAGTACTTC
CDR3 protein: CATRGTVEGEQYF

J gene: TRBJ1-2
V gene: TRBV6-5
clone size: .
D gene: .
CDR3 DNA: TGTGCCAGCAGTTACGGGCGCGCAACTGGCTACACCTTC
CDR3 protein: CASSYGRATGYTF

J gene: TRBJ1-2
V gene: TRBV2
clone size: .
D gene: .
CDR3 DNA: TGTGCCAGCAGAGAACAGGGTTCTAACTATGGCTACACCTTC
CDR3 protein: CASREQGSNYGYTF

J gene: TRBJ2-7
V gene: TRBV27
clone size: many
D gene: .
CDR3 DNA: TGTGCCAGCGGGCCTGGACTCTCTGTCCACGAGCAGTACTTC
CDR3 protein: CASGPGLSVHEQYF

J gene: TRBJ1-2
V gene: TRBV4-2
clone size: few
D gene: TRBD1
CDR3 DNA: TGTGCCAGCCGGGATTTTTCAGGGGGCTATGGCTACACCTTC
CDR3 protein: CASRDFSGGYGYTF